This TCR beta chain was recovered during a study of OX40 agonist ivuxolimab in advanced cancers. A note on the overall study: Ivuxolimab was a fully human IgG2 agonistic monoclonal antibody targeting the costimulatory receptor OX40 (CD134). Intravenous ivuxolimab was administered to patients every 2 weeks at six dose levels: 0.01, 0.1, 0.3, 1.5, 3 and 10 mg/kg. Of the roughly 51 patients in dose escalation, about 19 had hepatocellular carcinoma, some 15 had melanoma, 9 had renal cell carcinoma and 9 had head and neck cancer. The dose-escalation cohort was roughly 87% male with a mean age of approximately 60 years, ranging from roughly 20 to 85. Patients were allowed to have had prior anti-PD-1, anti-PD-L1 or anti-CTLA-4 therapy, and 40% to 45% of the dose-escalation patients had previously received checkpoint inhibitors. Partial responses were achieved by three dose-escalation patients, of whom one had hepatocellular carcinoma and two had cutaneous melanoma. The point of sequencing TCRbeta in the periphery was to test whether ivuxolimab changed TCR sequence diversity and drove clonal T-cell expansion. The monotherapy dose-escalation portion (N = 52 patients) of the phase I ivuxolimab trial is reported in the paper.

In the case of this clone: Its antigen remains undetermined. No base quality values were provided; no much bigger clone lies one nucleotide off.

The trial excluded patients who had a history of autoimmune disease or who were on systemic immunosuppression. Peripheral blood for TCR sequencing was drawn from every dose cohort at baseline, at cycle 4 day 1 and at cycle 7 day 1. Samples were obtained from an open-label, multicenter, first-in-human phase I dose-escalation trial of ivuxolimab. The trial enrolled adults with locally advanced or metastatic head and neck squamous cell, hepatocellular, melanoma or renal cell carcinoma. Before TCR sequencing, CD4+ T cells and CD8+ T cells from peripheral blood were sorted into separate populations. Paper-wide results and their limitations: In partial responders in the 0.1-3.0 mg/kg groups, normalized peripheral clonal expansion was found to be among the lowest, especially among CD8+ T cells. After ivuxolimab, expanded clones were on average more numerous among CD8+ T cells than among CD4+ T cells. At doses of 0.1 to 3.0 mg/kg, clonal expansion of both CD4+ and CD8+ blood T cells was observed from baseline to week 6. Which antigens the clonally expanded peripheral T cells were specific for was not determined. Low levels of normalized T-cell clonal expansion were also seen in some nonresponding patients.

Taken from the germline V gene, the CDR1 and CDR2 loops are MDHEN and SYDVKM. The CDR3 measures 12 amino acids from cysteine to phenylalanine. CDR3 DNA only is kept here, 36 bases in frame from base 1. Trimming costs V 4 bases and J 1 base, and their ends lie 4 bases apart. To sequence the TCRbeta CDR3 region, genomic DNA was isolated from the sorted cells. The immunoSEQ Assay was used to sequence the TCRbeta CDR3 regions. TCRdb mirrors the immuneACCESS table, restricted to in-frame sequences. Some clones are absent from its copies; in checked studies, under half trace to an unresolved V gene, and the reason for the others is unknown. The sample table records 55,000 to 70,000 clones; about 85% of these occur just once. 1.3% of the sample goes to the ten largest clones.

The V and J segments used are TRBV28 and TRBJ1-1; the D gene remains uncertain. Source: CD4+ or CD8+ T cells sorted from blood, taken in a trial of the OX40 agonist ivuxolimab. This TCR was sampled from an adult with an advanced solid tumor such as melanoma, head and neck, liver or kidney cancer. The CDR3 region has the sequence CASSSENTEAFF. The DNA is TGTGCCAGCAGTTCAGAGAACACTGAAGCTTTCTTT.